Below are 4 T cell receptor beta chains sequenced from a single sample in a study of T cells in Graves' hyperthyroidism and ophthalmopathy. The investigators amplified TCR beta CDR3 regions from RNA transcripts. An initial round of RT-PCR targeting the TCR CDR3 relied on the HTBI primer set. TCRdb re-called the multiplex PCR reads with MiXCR, one entry per CDR3 protein. The sample has about 580,000 distinct CDR3 sequences, about half seen once. Input material: peripheral blood or thyroid tissue (not recorded which). Source of these receptors: a woman younger than 30 with Graves' hyperthyroidism.

This clonotype was observed a handful of times. J is TRBJ2-7 and V is TRBV5-1; 7 bases are a match to TRBD2. CDR1 and CDR2 from the germline V gene are SGHRS and YFSETQ. The CDR3 length is 13 residues. The V segment lost 4 bases and the J segment 3 bases; nucleotides outside the gene matches: 4. CDR3 region: CASSLGEGYEQYF. CDR3 DNA sequence: TGCGCCAGCAGCCTAGGGGAGGGCTACGAGCAGTACTTC.

The chain is built from TRBV20-1 and TRBJ1-4, with a tentative D call TRBD1 (6 bases). V lost 6 bases and J lost 1, with 18 bases in between. Germline lookup yields CDR1 DFQATT and CDR2 SNEGSKA (reference sequence). The CDR3 totals 16 residues. The CDR3 nucleotides are TGCAGTGCCAATAATCGGGGGCTTGAAACTAATGAAAAACTGTTTTTT. This translates into CSANNRGLETNEKLFF.

The V call is TRBV6-6, the J call TRBJ2-5; D remains unclear. CDR3 length: 16 amino acids. In germline, CDR1 is MNHNY, CDR2 SVGAGI (reference sequence). The ends were cut back, 2 bases at V and 3 bases at J, with 16 bases in the middle. CDR3 region: CASSYLPPGREETQYF. The CDR3 nucleotides are TGTGCCAGCAGTTACCTTCCCCCCGGTAGGGAAGAGACCCAGTACTTC.

This clonotype was seen ten or more times. A much larger clone differs by one base, so this may be a read error. It is likely a read error, because the conserved phenylalanine at the end of the CDR3 is missing. The CDR3 region is CASTLTGQGTEAFL. The CDR3 nucleotides are TGCGCCAGTACCCTGACAGGGCAGGGCACTGAAGCTTTCCTT. This sequence joins TRBV5-1 and TRBJ1-1, with TRBD1 matching over 7 bases. CDR3 size: 14 residues. Germline lookup yields CDR1 SGHRS and CDR2 YFSETQ. Unmatched junction bases numbered 11, after V lost 8 bases and J lost 4 bases.